What follows is one TCR beta chain and its context. The sample originates from a study of blood T cell repertoires in COVID-19. Overall study context: Collection of acute and convalescent COVID-19 samples took place in the United States, Italy and Spain. T cells, B-cell-depleted T cells, or PBMCs provided the cDNA or gDNA that served as material.

Per the study methods: Amplification of reference gene primers provided the estimated nucleated cell counts. The assay was immunoSEQ multiplex PCR, and TCRdb's table has in-frame clones only and misses some. Clonal size and the V and J genes are those of that table, whereas D and trimming came from the DNA. Of about 370,000 clones listed, around 87% are singletons. Patients of the Seattle cohort, enrolled during active infection, were followed longitudinally. J lost 4 bases, V lost 6 bases, and 6 bases had no gene match. Germline CDR1 GTSNPN, CDR2 SVGIG (reference sequence). The CDR3 runs to 13 residues.

The receptor was isolated from a woman aged 25 to 39 with COVID-19, enrolled during active disease. V usage is TRBV30 and J usage is TRBJ2-7; the match to TRBD1 covers 10 bases. Specimen: peripheral blood. The CDR3 coding sequence is TGTGCCTGTACGACAGGGGGCTCGTACGAGCAGTACTTC. Amino acids: CACTTGGSYEQYF.